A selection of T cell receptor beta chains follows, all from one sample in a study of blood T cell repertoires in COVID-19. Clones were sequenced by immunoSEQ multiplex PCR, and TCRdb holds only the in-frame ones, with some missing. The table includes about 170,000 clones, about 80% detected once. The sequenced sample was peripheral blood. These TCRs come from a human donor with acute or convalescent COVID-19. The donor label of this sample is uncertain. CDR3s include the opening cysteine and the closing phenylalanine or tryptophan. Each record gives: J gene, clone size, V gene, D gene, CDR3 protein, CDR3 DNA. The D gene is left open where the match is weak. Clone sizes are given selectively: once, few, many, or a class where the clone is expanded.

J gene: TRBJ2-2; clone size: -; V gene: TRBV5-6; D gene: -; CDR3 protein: CASSLFRGSRTGELFF; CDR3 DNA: TGTGCCAGCAGCTTGTTTAGAGGGTCTCGCACCGGGGAGCTGTTTTTT
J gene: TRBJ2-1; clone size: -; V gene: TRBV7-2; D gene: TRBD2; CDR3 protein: CASSPRGTSGVYNEQFF; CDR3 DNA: TGTGCCAGCAGCCCGAGGGGAACTAGCGGGGTCTACAATGAGCAGTTCTTC
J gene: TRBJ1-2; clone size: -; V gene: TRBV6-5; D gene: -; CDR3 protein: CASNAIQSTYGYTF; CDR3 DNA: TGTGCCAGCAACGCCATACAGTCTACATATGGCTACACCTTC
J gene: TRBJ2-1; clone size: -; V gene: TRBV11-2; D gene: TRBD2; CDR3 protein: CASSSMGLVNEQFF; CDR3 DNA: TGTGCCAGCAGCTCAATGGGACTAGTAAATGAGCAGTTCTTC
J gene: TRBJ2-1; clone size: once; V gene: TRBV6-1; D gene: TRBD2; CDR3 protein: CASSESGGGEQFF; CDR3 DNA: TGTGCCAGCAGTGAGAGCGGGGGCGGGGAGCAGTTCTTC
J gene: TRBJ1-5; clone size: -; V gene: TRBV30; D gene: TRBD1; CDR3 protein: CAWSDDRGNQPQHF; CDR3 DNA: TGTGCCTGGAGTGATGACAGGGGAAATCAGCCCCAGCATTTT
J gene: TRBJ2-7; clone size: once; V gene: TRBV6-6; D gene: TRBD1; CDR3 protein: CASKPGQGADEQYF; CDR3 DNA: TGTGCCAGCAAGCCAGGGCAGGGGGCCGACGAGCAGTACTTC
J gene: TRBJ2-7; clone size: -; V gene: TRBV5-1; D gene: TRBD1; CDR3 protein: CASSYSGTEYEQYF; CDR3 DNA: TGCGCCAGCAGCTATTCCGGGACAGAATACGAGCAGTACTTC
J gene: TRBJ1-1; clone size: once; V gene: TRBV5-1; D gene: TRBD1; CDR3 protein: CASSEQGVMDTEAFF; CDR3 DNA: TGCGCCAGCAGCGAGCAGGGGGTAATGGACACTGAAGCTTTCTTT
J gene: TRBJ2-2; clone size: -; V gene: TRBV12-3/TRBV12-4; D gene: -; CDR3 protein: CASSLGQTGELFF; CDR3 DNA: TGTGCCAGCAGTTTAGGGCAGACCGGGGAGCTGTTTTTT
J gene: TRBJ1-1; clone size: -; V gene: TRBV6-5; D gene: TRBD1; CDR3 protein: CASSPTDRMNTEAFF; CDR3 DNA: TGTGCCAGCAGTCCCACGGACAGGATGAACACTGAAGCTTTCTTT
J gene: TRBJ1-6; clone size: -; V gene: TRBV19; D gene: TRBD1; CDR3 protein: CASAGDRDSPLHF; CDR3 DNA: TGTGCCAGTGCAGGGGACAGAGACTCACCCCTCCACTTT
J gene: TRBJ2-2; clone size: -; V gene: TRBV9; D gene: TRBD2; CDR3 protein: CASSVGLAVGELFF; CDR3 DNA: TGTGCCAGCAGCGTAGGACTAGCGGTCGGGGAGCTGTTTTTT
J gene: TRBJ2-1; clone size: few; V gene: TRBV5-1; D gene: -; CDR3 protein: CASRLQGRENEQFF; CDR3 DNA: TGCGCCAGCAGGTTGCAGGGCCGGGAGAATGAGCAGTTCTTC
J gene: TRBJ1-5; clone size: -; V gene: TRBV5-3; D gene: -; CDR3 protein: CARRPTGRDQPQHF; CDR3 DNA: TGTGCCAGAAGGCCTACAGGGAGGGATCAGCCCCAGCATTTT
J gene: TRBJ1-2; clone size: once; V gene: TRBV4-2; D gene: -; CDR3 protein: CASSRSGGSYGYTF; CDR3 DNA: TGTGCCAGCAGCCGAAGTGGAGGTTCCTATGGCTACACCTTC
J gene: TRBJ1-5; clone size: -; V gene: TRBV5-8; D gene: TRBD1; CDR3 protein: CASSVTGLSNQPQHF; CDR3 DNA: TGTGCCAGCAGCGTGACAGGGCTCAGCAATCAGCCCCAGCATTTT
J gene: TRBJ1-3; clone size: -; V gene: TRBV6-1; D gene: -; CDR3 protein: CASSERGTLTIYF; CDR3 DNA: TGTGCCAGCAGTGAACGGGGGACTTTAACCATATATTTT
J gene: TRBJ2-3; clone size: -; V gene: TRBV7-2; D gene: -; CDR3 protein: CASNPMGRSTDTQYF; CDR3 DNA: TGTGCCAGCAACCCGATGGGGCGTAGCACAGATACGCAGTATTTT
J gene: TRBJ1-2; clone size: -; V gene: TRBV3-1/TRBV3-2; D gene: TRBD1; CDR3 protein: CASSQDGNRGYGYTF; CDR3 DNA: TGTGCCAGCAGCCAAGATGGGAACAGGGGGTATGGCTACACCTTC
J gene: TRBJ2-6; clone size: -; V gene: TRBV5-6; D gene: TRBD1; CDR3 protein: CASSSGTESHSGANVLTF; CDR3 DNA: TGTGCCAGCTCGTCCGGGACAGAGTCCCACTCTGGGGCCAACGTCCTGACTTTC
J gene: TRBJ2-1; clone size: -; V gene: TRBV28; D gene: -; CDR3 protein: CASGLPSGRSINEQFF; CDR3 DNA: TGTGCCAGCGGCCTCCCATCCGGGAGAAGTATCAATGAGCAGTTCTTC
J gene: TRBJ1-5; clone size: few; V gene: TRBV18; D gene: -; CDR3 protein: CASSEQGGNQPQHF; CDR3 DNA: TGTGCCAGCTCAGAGCAGGGTGGCAATCAGCCCCAGCATTTT
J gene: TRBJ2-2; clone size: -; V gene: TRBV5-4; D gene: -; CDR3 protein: CASSSRRGGADTGELFF; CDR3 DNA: TGTGCCAGCAGCTCCCGTCGGGGAGGCGCCGATACCGGGGAGCTGTTTTTT
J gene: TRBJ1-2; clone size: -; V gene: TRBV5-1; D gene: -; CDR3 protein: CASSLEYQGYGYTF; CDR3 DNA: TGCGCCAGCAGCTTGGAATACCAGGGGTATGGCTACACCTTC
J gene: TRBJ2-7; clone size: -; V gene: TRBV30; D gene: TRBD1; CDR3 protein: CAWRATGSVEQYF; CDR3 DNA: TGTGCCTGGAGAGCGACAGGGTCGGTCGAGCAGTACTTC
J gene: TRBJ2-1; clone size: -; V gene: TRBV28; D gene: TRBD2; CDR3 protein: CASSPQLTRLAPKSSYNEQFF; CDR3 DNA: TGTGCCAGCAGCCCACAGCTCACGAGACTAGCGCCAAAAAGCTCCTACAATGAGCAGTTCTTC
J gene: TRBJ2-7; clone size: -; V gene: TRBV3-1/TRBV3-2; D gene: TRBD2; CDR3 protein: CASSREGGLAYEQYF; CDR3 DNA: TGTGCCAGCAGCCGAGAAGGGGGACTAGCATACGAGCAGTACTTC
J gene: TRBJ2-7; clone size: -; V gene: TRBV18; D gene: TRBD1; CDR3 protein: CASSPYTRDSTYEQYF; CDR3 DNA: TGTGCCAGCTCACCCTATACTAGGGACAGCACCTACGAGCAGTACTTC
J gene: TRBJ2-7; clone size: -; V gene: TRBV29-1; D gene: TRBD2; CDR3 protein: CSAGTSGRSEQYF; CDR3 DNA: TGCAGCGCTGGGACTAGCGGGAGAAGCGAGCAGTACTTC
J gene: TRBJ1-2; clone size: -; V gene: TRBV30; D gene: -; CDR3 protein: CAWKGTVGYGYTF; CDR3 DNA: TGTGCCTGGAAAGGTACAGTGGGCTATGGCTACACCTTC
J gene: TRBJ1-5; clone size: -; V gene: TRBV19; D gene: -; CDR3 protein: CASSIPGGGTDNQPQHF; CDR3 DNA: TGTGCCAGTAGTATCCCCGGGGGAGGGACGGACAATCAGCCCCAGCATTTT
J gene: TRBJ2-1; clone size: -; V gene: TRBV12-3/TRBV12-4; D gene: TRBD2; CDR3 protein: CASTSGKNNEQFF; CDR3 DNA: TGTGCCAGCACTAGCGGGAAGAACAATGAGCAGTTCTTC
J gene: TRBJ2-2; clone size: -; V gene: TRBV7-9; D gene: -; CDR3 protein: CASSSPPSGNTGELFF; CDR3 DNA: TGTGCCAGCAGCTCCCCCCCCTCGGGGAACACCGGGGAGCTGTTTTTT
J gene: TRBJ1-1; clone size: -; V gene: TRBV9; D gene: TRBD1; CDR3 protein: CASSVGTGGTEAFF; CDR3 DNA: TGTGCCAGCAGCGTAGGGACAGGGGGCACTGAAGCTTTCTTT
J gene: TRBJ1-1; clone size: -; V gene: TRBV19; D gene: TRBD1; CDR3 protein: CASSIYRGHTEAFF; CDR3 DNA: TGTGCCAGTAGTATATACAGGGGGCACACTGAAGCTTTCTTT
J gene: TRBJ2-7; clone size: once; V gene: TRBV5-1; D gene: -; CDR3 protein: CASSLSGTLIKEQYF; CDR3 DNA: TGCGCCAGCAGCTTATCGGGGACACTGATCAAGGAGCAGTACTTC
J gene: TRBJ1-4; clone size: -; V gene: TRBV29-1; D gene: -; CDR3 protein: CSVGRDGVEKLFF; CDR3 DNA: TGCAGCGTCGGACGCGACGGGGTTGAAAAACTGTTTTTT
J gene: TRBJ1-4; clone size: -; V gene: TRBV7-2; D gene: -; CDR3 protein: CASSLGGAGEKLFF; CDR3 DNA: TGTGCCAGCAGCTTAGGCGGGGCGGGGGAAAAACTGTTTTTT
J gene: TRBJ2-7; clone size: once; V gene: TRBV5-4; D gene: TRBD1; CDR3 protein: CASSPSLDRTYEQYF; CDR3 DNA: TGTGCCAGCAGCCCGTCGCTGGACAGGACCTACGAGCAGTACTTC
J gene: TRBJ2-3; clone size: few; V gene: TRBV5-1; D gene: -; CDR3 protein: CASSLGSNTDTQYF; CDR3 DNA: TGCGCCAGCAGCTTAGGGAGTAACACAGATACGCAGTATTTT